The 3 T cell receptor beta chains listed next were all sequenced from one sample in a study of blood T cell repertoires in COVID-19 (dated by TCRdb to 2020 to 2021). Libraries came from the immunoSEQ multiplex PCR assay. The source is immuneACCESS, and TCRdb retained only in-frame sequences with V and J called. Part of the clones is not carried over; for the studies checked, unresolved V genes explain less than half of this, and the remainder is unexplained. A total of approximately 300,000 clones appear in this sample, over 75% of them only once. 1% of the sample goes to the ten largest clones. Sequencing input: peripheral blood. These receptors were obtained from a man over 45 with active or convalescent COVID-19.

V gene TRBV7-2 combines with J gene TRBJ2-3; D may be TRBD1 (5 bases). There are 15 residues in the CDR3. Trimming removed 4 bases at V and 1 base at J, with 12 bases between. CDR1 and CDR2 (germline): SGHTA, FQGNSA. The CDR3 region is CASSSLGVGTDTQYF. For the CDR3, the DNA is TGTGCCAGCAGCTCATTAGGGGTGGGCACAGATACGCAGTATTTT.

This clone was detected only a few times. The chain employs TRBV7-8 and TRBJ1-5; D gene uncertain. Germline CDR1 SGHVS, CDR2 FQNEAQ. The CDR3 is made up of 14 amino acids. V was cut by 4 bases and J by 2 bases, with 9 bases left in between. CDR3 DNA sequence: TGTGCCAGCAGCTCCGGGGATGGCAATCAGCCCCAGCATTTT. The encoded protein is CASSSGDGNQPQHF.

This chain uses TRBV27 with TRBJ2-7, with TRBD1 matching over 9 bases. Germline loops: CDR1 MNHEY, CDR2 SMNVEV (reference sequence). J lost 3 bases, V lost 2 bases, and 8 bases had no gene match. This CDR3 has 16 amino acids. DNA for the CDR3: TGTGCCAGCAGTTTAACCGAGGACAGGGGATTCTACGAGCAGTACTTC. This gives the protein CASSLTEDRGFYEQYF.